This TCR beta chain was recorded in a study of memory CD4+ T cells and cytomegalovirus serostatus. Background on the study: This sample comes from healthy Belgian adults, 9 CMV seropositive, 24 seronegative.

As handled by the study authors: After removing out-of-frame reads, under 2.5 million distinct TCRbeta sequences remained. Sequenced by immunoSEQ multiplex PCR; TCRdb stores in-frame clones only, minus some. For V, J and clone size, that table is used; D and trimming come from the DNA. The data contain tens of thousands of clones, 79% of them singletons. Single viable CD3+CD4+CD8-CD45RO+ cells were sorted as the memory CD4+ T cells. After thawing, CD4+ T cells were positively selected. The CDR3 runs 14 residues. Per germline, CDR1 SGHDN and CDR2 FVKESK. V lost 2 bases to trimming and J lost 7 bases, with 14 bases between them.

The clonotype was recovered from an adult in good health and CMV-seronegative. What was sequenced was memory CD4+ T cells from blood. V usage is TRBV14 and J usage is TRBJ1-1; D is uncertain. In DNA, the CDR3 is TGTGCCAGCAGCCAATTAAGTGGGTTCGGTGAAGCTTTCTTT. Amino acids: CASSQLSGFGEAFF.